The sequence of this TCR beta chain was determined in a study of T cells in localized non-small cell lung cancer (dated by TCRdb to about 2020). About the investigation overall: T cell repertoires of more than 200 early-stage NSCLC patients were analyzed, with tumors being compared against uninvolved tumor-adjacent lungs. The cohort consisted of approximately 220 treatment-naive NSCLC patients whose localized lung tumors had been resected. The mean age of the NSCLC patients was under 70 years, with fewer than 150 men and 85 to 110 women.

Study-level results and caveats: Because multi-region tumor sequencing was not performed, intratumor heterogeneity could not be ruled out. Of the top 100 tumor clones, a median of roughly 60 were detected in paired uninvolved adjacent lung; roughly 29 were also among that lung's top 100. Longer overall survival was associated with higher T cell density in blood, whereas shorter survival was associated with higher clonality in adjacent lung. Uninvolved tumor-adjacent lung showed the highest T cell clonality, higher than tumor, which suggests more focused antigenic responses in the adjacent lung. Because of the exploratory design, TCR variables were selected using unadjusted p-values without false-discovery rate correction.

At diagnosis, peripheral blood, uninvolved tumor-adjacent lung and tumor were collected and stored as a combination of fresh-frozen and FFPE material. For TCR repertoire profiling, the blood samples were analyzed as peripheral blood mononuclear cells. The immunoSEQ Assay was used to sequence TCR beta CDR3 regions from DNA. Turning to the authors' computational methods: To compute T cell density, TCR beta template counts were normalized to usable DNA, which was estimated by amplifying housekeeping genes. Using the preseqR package, richness was estimated by extrapolating to 120,000 templates for tissue samples and 400,000 templates for PBMC samples. Clonality was defined by subtracting Pielou's evenness from one. Differential abundance testing on productive amino-acid clonotypes, with a minimum total count of 5 and an alpha of 0.1, was used to identify tissue-enriched TCRs. The Jaccard Index and the Morisita Overlap Index were used to quantify repertoire overlap between compartments. GLIPH grouped TCR beta CDR3s together with public tetramer-defined viral CDR3s, and a viral motif had to include at least three viral sequences and show V-gene enrichment. TCRdb retrieved this table from immuneACCESS and kept in-frame rearrangements only. Not all clones are present; in checked studies, unresolved V genes account for under half, and no reason is known for the remainder. That table gives V, J and clone size, and the DNA gave D and trimming. This sample is represented by 25,000 to 30,000 clones; 82% of them were singletons. About 3.8% of the sample lies in the top ten.

There are 13 amino acids in the CDR3, from cysteine to phenylalanine inclusive. Only the CDR3 DNA is retained, 39 bases long and in frame from the first base. CDR1 MNHEY and CDR2 SMNVEV are derived from the germline V gene (reference sequence). Trimming at the junction amounts to 5 bases on V and 7 bases on J, and the germline ends lie 14 bases apart. A word on this clone: It has no known antigen specificity. Base qualities are missing; no much larger clone stands one base away.

Sequencing used peripheral blood, obtained before any cancer treatment. The clonotype comes from a woman aged 40-69 years with stage I lung adenocarcinoma. Recombination linked TRBV27 to TRBJ1-1; the D gene is not confidently resolved. The sequenced DNA is TGTGCCAGCAGTCCCCTTCGGTTTGGTGAAGCTTTCTTT. Translated, this is CASSPLRFGEAFF.